This record concerns one TCR beta chain sequence. This sample stems from a study of cytomegalovirus exposure and HLA in healthy donors. Germline loops: CDR1 SGHNT, CDR2 YYREEE (reference sequence). Trimming took 4 bases from V and 1 from J; bases not matched to a gene: 7. The length of the CDR3 is 15 residues. The primer mix had 60 Vbeta and 13 Jbeta primers. The method was immunoSEQ multiplex PCR; TCRdb's version includes in-frame clones alone and lacks a portion of them. The data hold about 140,000 clones, with more than 75% observed a single time. Input material: PBMCs. The sequence was collected from a man younger than 35 in good health and CMV-seropositive. This rearrangement joins TRBV5-4 to TRBJ1-1, with 7 bases aligning to TRBD1. DNA for the CDR3: TGTGCCAGCAGCCCACCGGGACAGAGGAACACTGAAGCTTTCTTT. As protein: CASSPPGQRNTEAFF. The variable domain in full, completed from reference TRBV5-4 and TRBJ1-1, reads ETGVTQSPTHLIKTRGQQVTLRCSSQSGHNTVSWYQQALGQGPQFIFQYYREEENGRGNFPPRFSGLQFPNYSSELNVNALELDDSALYLCASSPPGQRNTEAFFGQGTRLTVV.